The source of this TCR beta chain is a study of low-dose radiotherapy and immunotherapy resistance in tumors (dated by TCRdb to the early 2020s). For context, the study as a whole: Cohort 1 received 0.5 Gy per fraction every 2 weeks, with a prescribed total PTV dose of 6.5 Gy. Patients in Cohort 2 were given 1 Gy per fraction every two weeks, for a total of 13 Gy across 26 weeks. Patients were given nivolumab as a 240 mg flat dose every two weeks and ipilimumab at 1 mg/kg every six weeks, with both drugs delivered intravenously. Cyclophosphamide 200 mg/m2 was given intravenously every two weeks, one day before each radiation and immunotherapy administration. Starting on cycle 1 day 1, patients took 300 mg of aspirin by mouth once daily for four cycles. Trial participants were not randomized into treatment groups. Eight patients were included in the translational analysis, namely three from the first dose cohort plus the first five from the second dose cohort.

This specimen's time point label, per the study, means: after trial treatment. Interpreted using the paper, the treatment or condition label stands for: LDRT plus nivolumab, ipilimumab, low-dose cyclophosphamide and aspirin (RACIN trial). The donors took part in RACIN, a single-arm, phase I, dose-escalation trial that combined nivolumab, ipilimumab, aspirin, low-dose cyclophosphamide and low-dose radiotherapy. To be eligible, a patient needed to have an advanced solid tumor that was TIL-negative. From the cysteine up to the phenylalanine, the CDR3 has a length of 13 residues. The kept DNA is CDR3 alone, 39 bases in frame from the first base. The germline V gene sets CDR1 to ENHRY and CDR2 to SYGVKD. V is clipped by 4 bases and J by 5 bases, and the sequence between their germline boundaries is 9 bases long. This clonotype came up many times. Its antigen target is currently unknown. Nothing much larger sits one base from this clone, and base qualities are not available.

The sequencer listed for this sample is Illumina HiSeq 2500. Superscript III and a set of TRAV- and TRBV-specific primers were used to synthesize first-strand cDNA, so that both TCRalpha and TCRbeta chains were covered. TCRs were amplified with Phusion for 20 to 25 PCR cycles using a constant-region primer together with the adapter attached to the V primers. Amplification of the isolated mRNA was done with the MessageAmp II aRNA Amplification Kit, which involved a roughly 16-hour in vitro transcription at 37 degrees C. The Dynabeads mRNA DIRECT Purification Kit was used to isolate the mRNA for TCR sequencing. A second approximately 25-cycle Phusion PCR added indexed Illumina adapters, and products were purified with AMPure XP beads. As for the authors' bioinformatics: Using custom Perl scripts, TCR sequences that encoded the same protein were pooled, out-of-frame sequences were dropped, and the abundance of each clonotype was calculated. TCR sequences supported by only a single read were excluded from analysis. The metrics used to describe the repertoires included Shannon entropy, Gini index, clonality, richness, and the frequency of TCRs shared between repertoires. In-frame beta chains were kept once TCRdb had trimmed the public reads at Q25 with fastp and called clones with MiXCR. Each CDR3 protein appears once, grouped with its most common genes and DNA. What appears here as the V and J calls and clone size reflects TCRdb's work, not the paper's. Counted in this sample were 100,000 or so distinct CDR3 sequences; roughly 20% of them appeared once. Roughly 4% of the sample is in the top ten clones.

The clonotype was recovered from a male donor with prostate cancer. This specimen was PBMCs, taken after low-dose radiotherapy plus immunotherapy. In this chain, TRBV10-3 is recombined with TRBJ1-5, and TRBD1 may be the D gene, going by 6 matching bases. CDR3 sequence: CAISADSDQPQHF. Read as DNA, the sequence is TGTGCCATCAGTGCGGACAGCGATCAGCCCCAGCATTTT.